The 10 T cell receptor beta chains given below trace back to one sample, sequenced in a study of T cell repertoires in cytomegalovirus infection. TCRdb reprocessed the reads via MiXCR and lists one record per CDR3 protein. The sample includes approximately 550,000 distinct CDR3 sequences, approximately 16% of them seen just once. The material sequenced was CD8+ T cells from PBMCs. These receptor sequences come from a human donor in good health (CMV status not recorded). Some clones in this sample may be carry-over from other donors' samples.

This clonotype showed up many times. The chain combines TRBV7-2 with TRBJ1-3; D not resolved. This CDR3 has 13 amino acids. Trimming stripped 5 bases from V and 7 bases from J, with 12 bases between. Germline CDR1 and CDR2: SGHTA and FQGNSA. In DNA form, the CDR3 reads TGTGCCAGCAGCCTCCTGGAGGAGAACACCATATATTTT. As protein: CASSLLEENTIYF.

This clonotype was detected ten times or more. V gene TRBV7-2 combines with J gene TRBJ2-3; a possible D gene is TRBD1 (5 bases). Looked up from germline, CDR1 is SGHTA and CDR2 is FQGNSA. The CDR3 totals 16 residues. With 4 bases removed from V and 0 bases from J, the gap between germline ends came to 14 bases. DNA of the CDR3: TGTGCCAGCAGCTCGCGACAGTCACCGAGCACAGATACGCAGTATTTT. Translated: CASSSRQSPSTDTQYF. The full variable domain, its missing parts supplied by reference TRBV7-2 and TRBJ2-3, is GAGVSQSPSNKVTEKGKDVELRCDPISGHTALYWYRQSLGQGLEFLIYFQGNSAPDKSGLPSDRFSAERTGGSVSTLTIQRTQQEDSAVYLCASSSRQSPSTDTQYFGPGTRLTVL.

This clonotype was seen only a few times. The chain has TRBV6-5 and TRBJ2-4; 7 bases match TRBD1. The trim removed 5 bases at V and 2 bases at J, leaving 9 bases unmatched. The CDR3 is 16 residues long. CDR1 MNHEY and CDR2 SVGAGI come from the germline V gene. The CDR3 DNA reads TGTGCCAGCAGTCCTCGACAGGGTTCTTCCAAAAACATTCAGTACTTC. This sequence encodes CASSPRQGSSKNIQYF.

This clonotype was seen many times. The rearrangement joins TRBV7-8 to TRBJ1-6; a weak D match, TRBD1 (5 bases). This CDR3 contains 14 residues. Germline CDR1 SGHVS, CDR2 FQNEAQ. Trimming stripped 0 bases from V and 6 bases from J, with 6 bases between. In nucleotides, the CDR3 is TGTGCCAGCAGCTTAGCGGGGGGTAATTCACCCCTCCACTTT. Translating it yields CASSLAGGNSPLHF.

Many counts were recorded for this clonotype. V and J are TRBV24-1 and TRBJ1-5, with 7 bases identical to TRBD1. V gave up 4 bases and J gave up 3 bases; unmatched junction bases: 2. CDR1 is KGHDR, CDR2 SFDVKD, per germline. CDR3 length: 14 residues. The CDR3 bases are TGTGCCACCAGTGAGGGGACAGTCAATCAGCCCCAGCATTTT. Its protein product is CATSEGTVNQPQHF.

To note about this clonotype: As the CDR3 is not closed by the conserved phenylalanine or tryptophan, this likely results from a read error. The J gene is TRBJ2-1, the V gene TRBV7-9; 7 bases agree with TRBD2. The junction had 11 bases not matched to a gene; V was cut back by 2 bases and J by 10 bases. The CDR3 is made up of 15 amino acids. CDR1 and CDR2 (germline): SEHNR, FQNEAQ (reference sequence). The CDR3 DNA is TGTGCCAGCAGCTTAATCGGCGGGAGTACGAAGGAGCAGTTCTTA. Protein sequence: CASSLIGGSTKEQFL.

The chain couples TRBV30 to TRBJ2-1, with D unresolved. Between the trimmed V and J ends, which lost 0 bases and 13 bases, there was a span of 16 bases. This CDR3 is 13 amino acids long. The germline CDR1 and CDR2 sequences are GTSNPN and SVGIG (reference sequence). The CDR3 DNA sequence: TGTGCCTGGAGTGTACTTTCGGCGTTAGATCAGTTCTTC. Translating gives CAWSVLSALDQFF.

In this sample, this clonotype turned up a few times. The V call is TRBV27, the J call TRBJ2-5; no reliable D call. The CDR3 has 15 residues. V was shortened by 4 bases and J by 5 bases, with 17 bases between the two germline ends. Germline-derived CDR1 and CDR2 are MNHEY and SMNVEV (reference sequence). The CDR3 reads CASSYLPDQKETQYF. CDR3 in DNA: TGTGCCAGCAGTTATCTTCCGGACCAGAAGGAGACCCAGTACTTC.

Turning to this clonotype: Without the conserved terminal phenylalanine or tryptophan, this CDR3 likely stems from a read error. No DNA is shown, since the ends of the CDR3 on it are uncertain; the CDR3 is the one TCRdb lists. The V gene is TRBV5-3, the J gene TRBJ2-1; the table's D call TRBD2 went unverified against the DNA. TRBV5-3 is classed as an ORF, of uncertain function. A total of 16 residues make up the CDR3, ends included. The CDR3: CASSATSGSISNEQLL.

This clonotype was observed a few times. Without the conserved terminal phenylalanine or tryptophan, this CDR3 likely stems from a read error. CDR3 sequence: CASSLGPGREETQYL. CDR3 coding DNA: TGTGCCAGCAGCTTAGGGCCCGGGAGGGAAGAGACCCAGTACTTA. V is TRBV7-9 and J is TRBJ2-5, with TRBD2 matching over 8 bases. The V and J ends lost 1 base and 3 bases, in that order; junction bases with no gene match: 4. This CDR3 has 15 amino acids. CDR1 is SEHNR and CDR2 is FQNEAQ in the germline V gene (reference sequence).